This entry is about one T cell receptor beta chain. Its antigen is unidentified. Germline CDR1 SNHLY, CDR2 FYNNEI. The CDR3 spans 13 residues. Trimming stripped 3 bases from V and 4 bases from J, with 7 bases between. The data were produced by immunoSEQ multiplex PCR, yet TCRdb's version contains in-frame clones alone and is incomplete. Of thousands of clones listed, about 88% are singletons. The sample is drawn from a study of blood T cell dynamics during melanoma immunotherapy. Study outcomes and limitations: At W3, later disease-control patients showed bifurcated PBMC repertoire changes, unlike progressors.

The time point is: pre-treatment baseline. V usage is TRBV2 and J usage is TRBJ2-4; TRBD1 might be the D (6 bases). The source is a human donor with melanoma. Specimen: blood, collected from a patient treated with checkpoint blockade. CDR3 sequence (DNA): TGTGCCAGCAGTGATGACAGGAAAAACATTCAGTACTTC. It yields the protein CASSDDRKNIQYF.